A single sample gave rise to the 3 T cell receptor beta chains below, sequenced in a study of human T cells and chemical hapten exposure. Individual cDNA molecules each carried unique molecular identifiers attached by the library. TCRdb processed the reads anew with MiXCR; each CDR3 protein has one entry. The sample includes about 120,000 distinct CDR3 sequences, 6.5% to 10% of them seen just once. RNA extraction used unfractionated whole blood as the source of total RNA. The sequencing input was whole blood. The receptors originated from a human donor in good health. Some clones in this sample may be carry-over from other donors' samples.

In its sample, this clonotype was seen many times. The CDR3 sequence is CASSSLTATKNIQYF. The DNA of the CDR3 is TGTGCCAGCAGCTCATTGACAGCCACCAAAAACATTCAGTACTTC. This rearrangement joins TRBV7-9 to TRBJ2-4, with D maybe TRBD1 (5 bases). V was cut by 4 bases and J by 2 bases, with 12 bases left in between. The germline gives CDR1 SEHNR, CDR2 FQNEAQ (reference sequence). This CDR3 is 15 amino acids long.

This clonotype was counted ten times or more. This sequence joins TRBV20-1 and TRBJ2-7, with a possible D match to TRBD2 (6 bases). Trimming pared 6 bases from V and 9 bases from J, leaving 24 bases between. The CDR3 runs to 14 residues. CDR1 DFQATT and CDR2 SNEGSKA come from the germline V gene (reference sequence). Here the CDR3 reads CSARRQSDVGGQYF. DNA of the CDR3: TGCAGTGCAAGGAGACAGAGTGATGTGGGGGGGCAGTACTTC.

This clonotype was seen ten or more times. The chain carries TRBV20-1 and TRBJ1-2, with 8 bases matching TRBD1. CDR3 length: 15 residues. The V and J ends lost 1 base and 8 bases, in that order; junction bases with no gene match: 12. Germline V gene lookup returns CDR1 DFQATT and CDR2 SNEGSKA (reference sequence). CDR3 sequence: CSARGTGMKLSGYTF. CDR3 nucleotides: TGCAGTGCTAGAGGGACAGGGATGAAACTCAGCGGCTACACCTTC.